One sample yielded the 4 T cell receptor beta chains listed below, sequenced in a study of Graves' ophthalmopathy and Graves' hyperthyroidism. TCR beta CDR3 amplification used RNA transcripts. The workflow started with a first-round RT-PCR run with HTBI primers and then moved on to a second-round multiplex PCR. TCRdb processed the multiplex PCR reads anew with MiXCR; each CDR3 protein has one entry. This table has some 1.1 million distinct CDR3 sequences, approximately 35% appearing once. The sequencing input was peripheral blood or thyroid tissue (not recorded which). All receptors come from an adult man with Graves' hyperthyroidism.

In this sample, this clonotype turned up many times. The V and J genes are TRBV5-6 and TRBJ2-7; D is uncertain. This CDR3 region has 13 residues. V dropped 1 base and J dropped 3 bases, with 8 bases sitting between them. The germline V gene has CDR1 SGHDT and CDR2 YYEEEE. CDR3 amino acids: CASSLLRNYEQYF. CDR3 nucleotide sequence: TGTGCCAGCAGCTTGCTCAGAAACTACGAGCAGTACTTC.

This chain links TRBV29-1 with TRBJ2-5; perhaps TRBD1 as D (6 bases). V was trimmed by 3 bases and J by 5 bases, leaving 28 bases between them. The CDR3 is 18 residues long. In germline, CDR1 is SQVTM, CDR2 ANQGSEA. CDR3 loop: CSVEDTWARGNTGETQYF. CDR3 in DNA: TGCAGCGTTGAGGATACTTGGGCCAGGGGTAACACCGGGGAGACCCAGTACTTC.

The table lists this clonotype with a few counts. The CDR3 nucleotides read TGTGCCAGCAGCTTAGGTCCCGGTAGCGGGAGTGAAGAGACCCAGTACTTC. Its translation is CASSLGPGSGSEETQYF. V is TRBV9 and J is TRBJ2-5; 9 nucleotides agree with TRBD2. V gave up 4 bases and J gave up 3 bases; unmatched junction bases: 13. CDR1 is SGDLS, CDR2 YYNGEE, per germline. The CDR3 spans 17 residues.

With regard to this clonotype: Relative to the germline gene, one junction end is altered; a read error may explain this. J is TRBJ2-7 and V is TRBV10-3, with 9 bases aligning to TRBD2. This CDR3 comprises 15 residues. CDR1 is ENHRY, CDR2 SYGVKD, per germline. For the CDR3, the DNA is TGTGCCAGCAGTGCCTTACTAGCGGGTCCGATCGAGCAGTACTTC. This encodes CASSALLAGPIEQYF.